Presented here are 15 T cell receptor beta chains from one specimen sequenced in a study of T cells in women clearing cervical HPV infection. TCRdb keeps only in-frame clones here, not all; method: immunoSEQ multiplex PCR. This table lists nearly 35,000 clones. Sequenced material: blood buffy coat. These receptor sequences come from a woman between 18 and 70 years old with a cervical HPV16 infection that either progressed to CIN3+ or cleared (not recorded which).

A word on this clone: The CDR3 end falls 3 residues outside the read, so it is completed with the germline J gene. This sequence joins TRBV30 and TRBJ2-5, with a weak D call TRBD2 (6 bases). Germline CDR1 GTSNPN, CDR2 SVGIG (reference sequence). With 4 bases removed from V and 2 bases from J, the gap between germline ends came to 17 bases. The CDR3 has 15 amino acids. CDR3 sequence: CAWTRGLTTQETQYF. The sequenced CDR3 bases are TGTGCCTGGACGCGGGGACTTACGACGCAAGAGACC.

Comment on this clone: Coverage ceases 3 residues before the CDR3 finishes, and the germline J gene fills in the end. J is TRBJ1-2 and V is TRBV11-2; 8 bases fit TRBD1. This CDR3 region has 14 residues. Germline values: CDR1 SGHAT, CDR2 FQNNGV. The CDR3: CASSLDPGQGTYTF. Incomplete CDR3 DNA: TGTGCCAGCAGCTTAGATCCCGGACAGGGTACC.

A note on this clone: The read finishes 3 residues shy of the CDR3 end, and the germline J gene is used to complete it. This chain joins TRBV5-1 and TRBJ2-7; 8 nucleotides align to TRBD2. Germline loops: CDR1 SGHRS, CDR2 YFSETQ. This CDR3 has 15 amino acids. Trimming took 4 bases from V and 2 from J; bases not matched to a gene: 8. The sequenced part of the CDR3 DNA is TGCGCCAGCAGCGCAACTAGCGGTCAAACCTACGAG. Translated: CASSATSGQTYE. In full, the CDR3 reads CASSATSGQTYEQYF. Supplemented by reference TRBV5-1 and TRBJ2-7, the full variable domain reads KAGVTQTPRYLIKTRGQQVTLSCSPISGHRSVSWYQQTPGQGLQFLFEYFSETQRNKGNFPGRFSGRQFSNSRSEMNVSTLELGDSALYLCASSATSGQTYEQYFGPGTRLTVT.

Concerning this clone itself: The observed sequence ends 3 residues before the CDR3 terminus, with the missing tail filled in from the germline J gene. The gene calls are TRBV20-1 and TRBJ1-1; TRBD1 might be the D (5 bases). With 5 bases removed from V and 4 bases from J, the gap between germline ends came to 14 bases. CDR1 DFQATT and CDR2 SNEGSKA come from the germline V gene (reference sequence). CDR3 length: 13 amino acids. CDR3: CSASWGGSTEAFF. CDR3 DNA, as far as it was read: TGCAGTGCTTCCTGGGGGGGGAGCACTGAA.

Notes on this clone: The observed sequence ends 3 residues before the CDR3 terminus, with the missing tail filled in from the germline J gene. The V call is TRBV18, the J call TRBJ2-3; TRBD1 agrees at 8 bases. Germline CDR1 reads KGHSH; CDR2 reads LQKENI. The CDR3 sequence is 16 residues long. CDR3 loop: CASSPDSAGGSQPQYF. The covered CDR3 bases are TGTGCCAGCTCACCCGACTCCGCAGGGGGCAGTCAGCCG.

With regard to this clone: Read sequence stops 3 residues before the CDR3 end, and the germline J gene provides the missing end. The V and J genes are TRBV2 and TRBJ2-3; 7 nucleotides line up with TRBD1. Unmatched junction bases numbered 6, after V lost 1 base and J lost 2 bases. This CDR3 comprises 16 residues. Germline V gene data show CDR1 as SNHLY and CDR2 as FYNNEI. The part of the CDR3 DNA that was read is TGTGCCAGCAGTGAAGAGGGGGCGGGTTTCACAGATACG. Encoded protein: CASSEEGAGFTDT. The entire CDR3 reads CASSEEGAGFTDTQYF.

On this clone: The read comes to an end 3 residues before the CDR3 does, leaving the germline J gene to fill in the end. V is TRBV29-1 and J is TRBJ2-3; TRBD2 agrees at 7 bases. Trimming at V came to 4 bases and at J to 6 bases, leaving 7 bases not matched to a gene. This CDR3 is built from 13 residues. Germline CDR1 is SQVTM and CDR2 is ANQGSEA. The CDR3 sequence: CSVAASGMDTQYF. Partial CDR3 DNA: TGCAGCGTTGCGGCTAGCGGTATGGATACG.

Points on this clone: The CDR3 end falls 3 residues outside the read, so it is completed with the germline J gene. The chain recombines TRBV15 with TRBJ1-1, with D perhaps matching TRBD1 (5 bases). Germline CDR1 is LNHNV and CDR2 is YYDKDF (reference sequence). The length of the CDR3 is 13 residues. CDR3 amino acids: CATSTRQGWEAFF. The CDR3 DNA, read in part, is TGTGCCACCAGCACCAGGCAGGGATGGGAA.

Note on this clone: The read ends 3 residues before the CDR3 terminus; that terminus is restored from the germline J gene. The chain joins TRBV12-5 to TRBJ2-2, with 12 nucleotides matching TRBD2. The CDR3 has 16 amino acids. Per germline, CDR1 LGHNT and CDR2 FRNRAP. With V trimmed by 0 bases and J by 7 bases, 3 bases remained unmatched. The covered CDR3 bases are TGTGCTAGTGGTTTGGTAGCTAGCGGGAGGGACGGGGAG. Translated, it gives CASGLVASGRDGE. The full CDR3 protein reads CASGLVASGRDGELFF.

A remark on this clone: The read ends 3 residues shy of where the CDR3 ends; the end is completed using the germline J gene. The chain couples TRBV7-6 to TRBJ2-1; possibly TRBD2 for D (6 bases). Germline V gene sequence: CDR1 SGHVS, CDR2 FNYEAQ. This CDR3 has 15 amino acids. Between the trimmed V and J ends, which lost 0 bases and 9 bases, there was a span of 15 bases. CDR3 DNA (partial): TGTGCCAGCAGCTTAGCTTACCCGGGGGAAAGTGAG. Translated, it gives CASSLAYPGESE. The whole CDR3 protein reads CASSLAYPGESEQFF.

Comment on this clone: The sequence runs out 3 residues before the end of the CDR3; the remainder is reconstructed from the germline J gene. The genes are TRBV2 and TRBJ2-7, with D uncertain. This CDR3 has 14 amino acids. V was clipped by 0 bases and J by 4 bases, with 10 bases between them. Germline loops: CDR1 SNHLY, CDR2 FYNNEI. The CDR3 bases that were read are TGTGCCAGCAGTGAAGCGCTTCGAGCTTACGAG. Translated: CASSEALRAYE. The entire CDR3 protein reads CASSEALRAYEQYF.

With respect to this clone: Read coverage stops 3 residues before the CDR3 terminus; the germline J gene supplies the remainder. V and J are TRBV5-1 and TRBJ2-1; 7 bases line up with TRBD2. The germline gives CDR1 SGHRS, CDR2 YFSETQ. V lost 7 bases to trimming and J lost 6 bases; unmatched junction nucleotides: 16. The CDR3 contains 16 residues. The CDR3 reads CASGPGGEGRRNEQFF. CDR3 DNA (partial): TGCGCCAGCGGCCCCGGTGGGGAGGGGAGGCGCAATGAG.

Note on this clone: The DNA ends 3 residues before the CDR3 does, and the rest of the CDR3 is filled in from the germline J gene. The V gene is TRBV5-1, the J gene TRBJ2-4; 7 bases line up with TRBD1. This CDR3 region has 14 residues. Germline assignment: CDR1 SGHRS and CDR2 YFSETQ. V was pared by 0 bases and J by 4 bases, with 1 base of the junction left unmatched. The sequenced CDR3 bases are TGCGCCAGCAGCTTGGAGGGACAGAAAAACATT. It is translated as CASSLEGQKNI. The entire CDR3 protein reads CASSLEGQKNIQYF. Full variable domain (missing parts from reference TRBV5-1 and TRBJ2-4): KAGVTQTPRYLIKTRGQQVTLSCSPISGHRSVSWYQQTPGQGLQFLFEYFSETQRNKGNFPGRFSGRQFSNSRSEMNVSTLELGDSALYLCASSLEGQKNIQYFGAGTRLSVL.

The DNA read from the CDR3 is TGTGCCATCAGTGAGTCGGGACAGGGGGCTCGATACGAG. Protein product: CAISESGQGARYE. The complete CDR3 protein is CAISESGQGARYEQYF. The chain is built from TRBV10-3 and TRBJ2-7, with 12 positions matching TRBD1. The read ends 3 residues shy of where the CDR3 ends; the end is completed using the germline J gene. The V and J ends lost 0 bases and 4 bases, in that order; junction bases with no gene match: 4. Germline V gene sequence: CDR1 ENHRY, CDR2 SYGVKD. The CDR3 covers 16 residues.

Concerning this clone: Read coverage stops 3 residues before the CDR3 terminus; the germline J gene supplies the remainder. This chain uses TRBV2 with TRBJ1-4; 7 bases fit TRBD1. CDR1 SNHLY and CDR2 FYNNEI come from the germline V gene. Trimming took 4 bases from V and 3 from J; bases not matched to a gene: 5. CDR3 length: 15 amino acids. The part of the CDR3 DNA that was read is TGTGCCAGCAGTGCAGACAGGGTAGCTAATGAAAAA. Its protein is CASSADRVANEK. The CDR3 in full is CASSADRVANEKLFF.